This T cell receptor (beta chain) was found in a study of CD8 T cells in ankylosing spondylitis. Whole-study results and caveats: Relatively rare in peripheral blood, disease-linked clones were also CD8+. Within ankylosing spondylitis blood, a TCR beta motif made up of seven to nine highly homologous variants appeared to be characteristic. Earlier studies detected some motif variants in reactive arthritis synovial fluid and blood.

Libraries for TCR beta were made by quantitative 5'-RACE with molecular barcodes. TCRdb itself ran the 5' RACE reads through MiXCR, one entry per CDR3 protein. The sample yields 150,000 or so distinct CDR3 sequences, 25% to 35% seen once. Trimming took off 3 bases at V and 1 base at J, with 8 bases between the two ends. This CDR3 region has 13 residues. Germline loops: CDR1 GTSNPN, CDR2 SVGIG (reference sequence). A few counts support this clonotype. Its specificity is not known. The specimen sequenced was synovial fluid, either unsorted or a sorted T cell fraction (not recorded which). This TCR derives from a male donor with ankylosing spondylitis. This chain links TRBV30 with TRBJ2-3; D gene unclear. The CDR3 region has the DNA TGTGCCTGGAGCCTACCGGGCACAGATACGCAGTATTTT. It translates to CAWSLPGTDTQYF.